This TCR delta chain stems from a study of Vδ1+ human thymocytes. Study-level points and caveats: Thymic TRG and TRD repertoires appeared highly polyclonal. Approximately 20% of thymic delta-chain sequences were Vdelta2, with few Vdelta3, unlike blood Vdelta1+ controls. Many TRG clonotypes were shared between donors; TRD repertoires were essentially private.

Per germline, CDR1 TSWWSYY and CDR2 QGS. V lost 3 bases and J lost 3; bases outside the gene matches: 6. The CDR3 is made up of 16 amino acids. The sample holds one count of this clone. The antigen is unknown. Thymocytes were sorted as CD3+ TCRVdelta1+ TCRVdelta2- after alphabeta T cell depletion. Extracted RNA was reverse transcribed into cDNA. CDR3 amplicons came from multiplex PCR with pooled V-gene forward and constant-region reverse primers. TCRdb re-processed the multiplex PCR reads using CATT. The table records some 73,000 delta-chain clones, more than 30% of them present only once. The material sequenced was Vdelta1+ gamma-delta thymocytes from the thymus. Subset described: FACS-sorted CD3+ TCRalphabeta- TCRVdelta1+ TCRVdelta2- thymocytes. V usage is TRDV1 and J usage is TRDJ1; 11 bases map to TRDD3. This clonotype was sampled from a boy in the first two years of life who had congenital heart surgery. The chain's CDR3 is CALGDHGGYAADKLIF. CDR3 DNA sequence: TGTGCTCTTGGGGACCATGGGGGATACGCTGCCGATAAACTCATCTTT.